These 20 T cell receptor beta chains originate from one sample sequenced in a study of T cells in Graves' hyperthyroidism and ophthalmopathy. Amplification of TCR beta CDR3 regions was performed using RNA transcripts as template. When the TCR CDR3 underwent first-round RT-PCR, the HTBI primer set was used. TCRdb fed the multiplex PCR reads into MiXCR, producing one record per CDR3 protein. The table has a few hundred thousand distinct CDR3 sequences, 46% seen once. Sequencing used peripheral blood or thyroid tissue (not recorded which). Every receptor here comes from a young woman with Graves' hyperthyroidism.

This chain connects TRBV2 to TRBJ1-4; D may be TRBD1 (5 bases). Per the germline V gene, CDR1 is SNHLY and CDR2 is FYNNEI. The CDR3 is 14 residues long. V lost 2 bases to trimming and J lost 7 bases, with 11 bases between them. DNA of the CDR3: TGTGCCAGCAGTGAATGGGGGGAGGGTGAAAAACTGTTTTTT. Translation: CASSEWGEGEKLFF.

The J gene is TRBJ2-7, the V gene TRBV20-1; weak D call: TRBD1 (6 bases). The CDR3 spans 11 residues. The germline gives CDR1 DFQATT, CDR2 SNEGSKA (reference sequence). V dropped 6 bases and J dropped 7 bases, with 13 bases sitting between them. For the CDR3, the DNA is TGCAGTGCCCTACAGGGCGAGGAGCAGTACTTC. Residues: CSALQGEEQYF.

This chain joins TRBV5-8 and TRBJ2-5; 8 nucleotides match TRBD2. Per germline, CDR1 SGHTS and CDR2 YDEGEE. V trimming: 7 bases; J trimming: 7 bases; junction bases outside the gene matches: 6. CDR3 length: 12 residues. This chain's CDR3 is CASPLAGGTQYF. CDR3 bases: TGTGCCAGCCCATTGGCGGGAGGGACCCAGTACTTC. The full variable domain, with the rest looked up from reference TRBV5-8 and TRBJ2-5, is EAGVTQSPTHLIKTRGQQATLRCSPISGHTSVYWYQQALGLGLQFLLWYDEGEERNRGNFPPRFSGRQFPNYSSELNVNALELEDSALYLCASPLAGGTQYFGPGTRLLVL.

The table lists this clonotype with many counts. V usage is TRBV7-9 and J usage is TRBJ1-2; no reliable D call. The CDR3 spans 14 residues. Germline V gene data show CDR1 as SEHNR and CDR2 as FQNEAQ (reference sequence). V lost 5 bases and J 0 bases, leaving 10 bases between the germline ends. The CDR3 here is CASSPSLTNYGYTF. CDR3 nucleotide sequence: TGTGCCAGCAGCCCTAGTCTAACTAACTATGGCTACACCTTC.

In the case of this clonotype: Since a much larger clone is just one base distant, this may be a read error. The CDR3 loop is CASSRDAGQGRYEQYF. Written as DNA, the CDR3 is TGCGCCAGCAGCCGAGATGCAGGACAGGGGAGATACGAGCAGTACTTC. V is TRBV4-1 and J is TRBJ2-7; 9 bases fit TRBD1. V lost 4 bases to trimming and J lost 4 bases; unmatched junction nucleotides: 11. CDR1 and CDR2 from the germline V gene are MGHRA and YSYEKL. The CDR3 spans 16 residues.

The J gene is TRBJ2-4, the V gene TRBV29-1, with 10 bases lining up with TRBD2. Per the germline V gene, CDR1 is SQVTM and CDR2 is ANQGSEA. CDR3 length equals 13 residues. Unmatched junction bases numbered 6, after V lost 5 bases and J lost 8 bases. CDR3 sequence reads: CSVRDSGRYIQYF. The CDR3 DNA sequence: TGCAGCGTTCGGGATAGCGGGAGGTACATTCAGTACTTC. Looking up the rest from reference TRBV29-1 and TRBJ2-4 gives the full variable domain: SAVISQKPSRDICQRGTSLTIQCQVDSQVTMMFWYRQQPGQSLTLIATANQGSEATYESGFVIDKFPISRPNLTFSTLTVSNMSPEDSSIYLCSVRDSGRYIQYFGAGTRLSVL.

The chain couples TRBV7-2 to TRBJ2-7; 11 nucleotides agree with TRBD1. Germline assignment: CDR1 SGHTA and CDR2 FQGNSA. J gave up 3 bases and V 10 bases, and 5 bases lay outside the gene matches. The length of the CDR3 is 13 residues. The CDR3 sequence: CATADRGLYEQYF. Written as DNA, the CDR3 is TGTGCCACCGCGGACAGGGGGCTCTACGAGCAGTACTTC.

At least ten counts were recorded for this clonotype. The chain links TRBV4-1 to TRBJ2-7; D gene unclear. The CDR3 length is 16 residues. Trimming took 0 bases from V and 3 from J, leaving 15 bases between them. Germline CDR1 and CDR2: MGHRA and YSYEKL. This CDR3 is CASSQEGKRWNYEQYF. The CDR3 DNA reads TGCGCCAGCAGCCAAGAGGGTAAAAGGTGGAACTACGAGCAGTACTTC.

This clonotype has more than one count but fewer than ten. The rearrangement joins TRBV6-7 to TRBJ2-7, with 9 bases identical to TRBD2. TRBV6-7 is an ORF, with its function uncertain. Unmatched junction bases numbered 12, after V lost 6 bases and J lost 3 bases. This CDR3 spans 16 amino acids. In nucleotides, the CDR3 is TGTGCCAGCAGCCCCACCATCGCTAGCGGGATCTACGAGCAGTACTTC. It codes for CASSPTIASGIYEQYF.

There are many counts of this clonotype. V usage is TRBV20-1 and J usage is TRBJ1-6; no reliable D call. The CDR3 spans 15 residues. Per germline, CDR1 DFQATT and CDR2 SNEGSKA (reference sequence). Trimming pared 0 bases from V and 0 bases from J, leaving 6 bases between. The CDR3 reads CSAREWSSYNSPLHF. The CDR3 DNA follows: TGCAGTGCTAGAGAATGGAGCTCCTATAATTCACCCCTCCACTTT.

This clonotype has only a few counts. The chain couples TRBV24-1 to TRBJ2-2; tentatively, D is TRBD2 (7 bases). Trimming stripped 3 bases from V and 3 bases from J, with 16 bases between. Germline V gene lookup returns CDR1 KGHDR and CDR2 SFDVKD. The CDR3 consists of 17 residues. The CDR3 DNA reads TGTGCCACCAGTGATCCCGGAGGGGGGGAGCACACCGGGGAGCTGTTTTTT. Amino acid sequence: CATSDPGGGEHTGELFF.

This clonotype came up many times. At one end, the junction sequence differs from germline, possibly due to a read error. V usage is TRBV20-1 and J usage is TRBJ2-5, with 9 bases lining up with TRBD2. CDR3 length: 15 amino acids. Per the germline V gene, CDR1 is DFQATT and CDR2 is SNEGSKA (reference sequence). The CDR3 spells CSARGVLAGQETQYF. The CDR3 nucleotides are TGCAGTGCCAGAGGGGTGCTAGCGGGACAAGAGACCCAGTACTTC.

The chain employs TRBV14 and TRBJ2-7; the match to TRBD2 covers 9 bases. V lost 1 base and J lost 4; bases outside the gene matches: 5. Germline-derived CDR1 and CDR2 are SGHDN and FVKESK. This CDR3 contains 15 residues. CDR3 sequence reads: CASSQVSSGIYEQYF. Here the CDR3 DNA reads TGTGCCAGCAGCCAAGTTTCTAGCGGGATATACGAGCAGTACTTC.

This chain links TRBV29-1 with TRBJ2-6; the D gene is possibly TRBD1 (6 bases). The CDR3 contains 16 residues. V was clipped by 1 base and J by 0 bases, with 10 bases between them. Germline CDR1 reads SQVTM; CDR2 reads ANQGSEA. CDR3 nucleotides: TGCAGCGTTGAAGGGACAGAGCCCTCTGGGGCCAACGTCCTGACTTTC. The encoded protein is CSVEGTEPSGANVLTF.

At least ten counts were recorded for this clonotype. The chain employs TRBV4-1 and TRBJ1-2; D uncertain. The V end lost 1 base, the J end lost 5 bases, and 8 bases lay between the germline ends. CDR3 length equals 13 residues. The germline V gene has CDR1 MGHRA and CDR2 YSYEKL. The CDR3: CASSQAHGYGYTF. As DNA, the CDR3 is TGCGCCAGCAGCCAAGCCCACGGGTATGGCTACACCTTC.

The gene calls are TRBV7-9 and TRBJ1-2, with 9 bases lining up with TRBD1. Germline CDR1 reads SEHNR; CDR2 reads FQNEAQ (reference sequence). This CDR3 is built from 11 residues. J gave up 12 bases and V 10 bases, and 9 bases lay outside the gene matches. The CDR3 loop reads CATTGGDGHTF. For the CDR3, the DNA is TGTGCCACCACAGGGGGCGACGGCCACACCTTC.

The CDR3 spells CAIGVGTGYTEAFF. For the CDR3, the DNA is TGTGCCATCGGAGTCGGGACAGGGTACACTGAAGCTTTCTTT. This sequence joins TRBV10-3 and TRBJ1-1; 9 nucleotides line up with TRBD1. The trim removed 8 bases at V and 3 bases at J, leaving 7 bases unmatched. Germline loops: CDR1 ENHRY, CDR2 SYGVKD. The CDR3 consists of 14 residues.

This clonotype was detected ten times or more. V and J are TRBV29-1 and TRBJ2-5; D tentatively fits TRBD1 or TRBD2 (5 bases each). Germline CDR1 is SQVTM and CDR2 is ANQGSEA. Trimming shortened V by 3 bases and J by 2 bases, and 25 bases separated the two germline ends. The CDR3 covers 18 residues. CDR3 region: CSVDRWGDYFGEQETQYF. The DNA for the CDR3 is TGCAGCGTTGATAGGTGGGGCGACTACTTCGGGGAGCAAGAGACCCAGTACTTC.

This rearrangement joins TRBV7-6 to TRBJ2-7, with D perhaps TRBD1 or TRBD2 (6 bases each). The CDR3 length is 14 residues. Trimming pared 6 bases from V and 7 bases from J, leaving 19 bases between. Germline CDR1 and CDR2: SGHVS and FNYEAQ. The CDR3 region has the DNA TGTGCCAGCAGTTACTCGAGGGGGGCTGTGGAGCAGTACTTC. As protein: CASSYSRGAVEQYF. The complete variable domain, with remaining parts taken from reference TRBV7-6 and TRBJ2-7, reads GAGVSQSPRYKVTKRGQDVALRCDPISGHVSLYWYRQALGQGPEFLTYFNYEAQQDKSGLPNDRFSAERPEGSISTLTIQRTEQRDSAMYRCASSYSRGAVEQYFGPGTRLTVT.

The sample holds a few counts of this clonotype. The gene calls are TRBV12-3 or TRBV12-4 and TRBJ2-7; the match to TRBD2 covers 7 bases. V gave up 4 bases and J gave up 4 bases; unmatched junction bases: 22. The CDR3 runs to 19 residues. The CDR3 coding sequence is TGTGCCAGCAGTTCTACCGACGGGGGAGGGGCCCCGATTCCTTACGAGCAGTACTTC. This translates into CASSSTDGGGAPIPYEQYF.